This T cell receptor (beta chain) was sequenced for a study of human T cells and chemical hapten exposure. Study summary: A roughly 2 cm by roughly 2 cm inner upper arm patch received 2% DPC for sensitization. Doses of diphenylcyclopropenone went to the patients' scalps weekly throughout the roughly 22-week study.

In the original analysis: Per sample, the median was around 100,000 TCRs, with values from around 25,000 to 690,000. Using its own MiXCR run on the RACE reads, TCRdb lists one record per CDR3 protein. It is TCRdb's table, rather than the study itself, that gives the V and J calls and clone size. Here the sample spans about 400,000 distinct CDR3 sequences, about 6% being singletons. Sample time point: patch test 2, 6 weeks after DPC sensitization. Documented treatment: therapeutic diphenylcyclopropenone sensitization with weekly scalp DPC. Blood, whole and unfractionated, served as the source for total RNA extraction. J lost 7 bases, V lost 2 bases, and 5 bases had no gene match. Germline CDR1 reads SGHRS; CDR2 reads YFSETQ. The CDR3 runs 15 residues. This clonotype has just one count.

The specimen was whole blood, collected in connection with sensitization to the hapten diphenylcyclopropenone (DPC). The V and J genes are TRBV5-1 and TRBJ2-1, with 11 bases aligning to TRBD2. The clonotype originates from a woman younger than 30 with alopecia areata. Some clones in this sample may be carry-over from other donors' samples. The chain's CDR3 is CASSLLAGERNEQFF. The CDR3 DNA is TGCGCCAGCAGCTTACTAGCGGGGGAGCGGAATGAGCAGTTCTTC.